This T cell receptor (beta chain) was sequenced for a study of OX40 agonist ivuxolimab in advanced cancers. Overall study: The patients received ivuxolimab by intravenous route every 2 weeks at 0.01 to 10 mg/kg.

Points from the study as a whole: Doses of 0.1 to 3.0 mg/kg were accompanied by clonal expansion of CD4+ and CD8+ blood T cells by week 6.

Profiled with immunoSEQ multiplex PCR; TCRdb holds only in-frame clones, not every one. This table has about 82,000 clones, roughly 92% appearing once. Turning to this clone: Its target is not known.

This receptor was obtained from an adult with an advanced solid tumor such as melanoma, head and neck, liver or kidney cancer. The input for sequencing was CD4+ or CD8+ T cells sorted from blood, taken in a trial of the OX40 agonist ivuxolimab.

In nucleotides, the CDR3 is TGCAGCGTTGAAGGTGCCCCCGGGGAGCTGTTTTTT. It is translated as CSVEGAPGELFF. This rearrangement joins TRBV29-1 to TRBJ2-2, with D hard to call. The CDR3 covers 12 residues. The ends were cut back, 1 base at V and 6 bases at J, with 6 bases in the middle. Per the germline V gene, CDR1 is SQVTM and CDR2 is ANQGSEA.